Each of the 18 T cell receptor beta chains below was sequenced from the same sample in a study of T cell repertoires in cytomegalovirus infection. Each CDR3 protein gets one entry after TCRdb re-called the reads with MiXCR. The sample has around 280,000 distinct CDR3 sequences; around 13% are singletons. The material sequenced was PBMCs. These receptors all come from a human donor in good health (CMV status not recorded). Some clones in this sample may be carry-over from other donors' samples.

This clonotype came up a few times. This chain joins TRBV27 and TRBJ1-4; D may be TRBD1 (5 bases). The germline V and J ends were trimmed by 3 bases and 8 bases, with 13 bases remaining between them. This CDR3 region has 14 residues. The germline V gene has CDR1 MNHEY and CDR2 SMNVEV (reference sequence). In DNA, the CDR3 is TGTGCCAGCAGTTTTGGGGCCGGAAAGGAAAAACTGTTTTTT. As protein: CASSFGAGKEKLFF. The variable domain in full, with the rest retrieved from reference TRBV27 and TRBJ1-4, is EAQVTQNPRYLITVTGKKLTVTCSQNMNHEYMSWYRQDPGLGLRQIYYSMNVEVTDKGDVPEGYKVSRKEKRNFPLILESPSPNQTSLYFCASSFGAGKEKLFFGSGTQLSVL.

The chain combines TRBV7-9 with TRBJ2-7; 8 nucleotides match TRBD1. The germline CDR1 and CDR2 sequences are SEHNR and FQNEAQ (reference sequence). The CDR3 has 15 residues. Germline trimming cut 5 bases from V and 3 bases from J; bases unmatched to any gene: 9. The DNA of the CDR3 is TGTGCCAGCAGCGTCCCGGGACAGGCAAACTACGAGCAGTACTTC. It is translated as CASSVPGQANYEQYF.

In its sample, this clonotype was seen a few times. The chain uses TRBV5-6 and TRBJ2-4; the D call may be TRBD1 or TRBD2 (5 bases each). Germline assignment: CDR1 SGHDT and CDR2 YYEEEE. V was shortened by 4 bases and J by 0 bases, with 11 bases between the two germline ends. CDR3 length: 15 residues. CDR3 sequence (DNA): TGTGCCAGCAGCCGAGAGGGGATAGCCAAAAACATTCAGTACTTC. Its translation is CASSREGIAKNIQYF.

This clonotype was counted at least ten times. The rearrangement links TRBV15 to TRBJ1-1; 8 bases align to TRBD1. Germline V lookup: CDR1 LNHNV, CDR2 YYDKDF (reference sequence). J lost 6 bases, V lost 5 bases, and 8 bases had no gene match. The CDR3 is 14 residues long. The CDR3 protein is CATSVRQGISEAFF. The CDR3 DNA is TGTGCCACCAGCGTACGACAGGGGATCTCTGAAGCTTTCTTT.

There are many counts of this clonotype. This rearrangement joins TRBV25-1 to TRBJ1-6; D call uncertain. V lost 6 bases, J lost 11 bases, and 23 bases lay in between. CDR1 is MGHDK, CDR2 SYGVNS, per germline. The CDR3 is 16 amino acids. The CDR3 protein is CASRDTGPTDSAPLHF. CDR3 in DNA: TGTGCCAGCAGGGATACCGGGCCTACAGACTCGGCACCCCTCCACTTT.

This clonotype was recorded many times. This rearrangement joins TRBV7-6 to TRBJ2-7; possible D gene TRBD1, 6 bases. Trimming took 5 bases from V and 2 from J, leaving 16 bases between them. Germline-derived CDR1 and CDR2 are SGHVS and FNYEAQ. The CDR3 is 15 residues long. DNA for the CDR3: TGTGCCAGCAGCCCGAACAGGGCAACGGCCTACGAGCAGTACTTC. Translation gives CASSPNRATAYEQYF.

V and J are TRBV4-1 and TRBJ2-7; a possible D gene is TRBD2 (5 bases). Germline assignment: CDR1 MGHRA and CDR2 YSYEKL. The CDR3 is made up of 15 amino acids. V lost 0 bases and J 7 bases, leaving 16 bases between the germline ends. The CDR3 protein is CASSQDPRGLSEQYF. For the CDR3, the DNA is TGCGCCAGCAGCCAAGATCCTCGGGGTCTGAGTGAGCAGTACTTC.

The rearrangement joins TRBV6-2 or TRBV6-3 to TRBJ2-7; D call uncertain. CDR1 and CDR2 from the germline V gene are MNHEY and SVGEGT. This CDR3 is built from 14 residues. V was clipped by 2 bases and J by 3 bases, with 11 bases between them. CDR3 residues: CASSYGGSVYEQYF. The CDR3 DNA follows: TGTGCCAGCAGTTACGGCGGTTCTGTCTACGAGCAGTACTTC.

In its sample, this clonotype was seen many times. The V and J genes are TRBV7-2 and TRBJ2-7, with D maybe TRBD1 (6 bases). V dropped 3 bases and J dropped 0 bases, with 18 bases sitting between them. From germline, CDR1 is SGHTA and CDR2 FQGNSA. The CDR3 length is 17 residues. The CDR3 bases are TGTGCCAGCAGCTTCAACATACAGGGAAGAATCTCCTACGAGCAGTACTTC. Translated: CASSFNIQGRISYEQYF.

This clonotype has ten or more counts. The chain combines TRBV7-2 with TRBJ2-1; 14 nucleotides align to TRBD2. V lost 5 bases, J lost 8 bases, and 2 bases stayed unmatched. This CDR3 region has 14 residues. Germline loops: CDR1 SGHTA, CDR2 FQGNSA. The CDR3 protein is CASSGTSGRDEQFF. The CDR3 nucleotides are TGTGCCAGCAGCGGGACTAGCGGGAGAGATGAGCAGTTCTTC.

The table lists this clonotype with a few counts. The chain joins TRBV10-3 to TRBJ2-2; unclear D gene. The CDR3 contains 12 residues. In germline, CDR1 is ENHRY, CDR2 SYGVKD. V lost 9 bases, J lost 6 bases, and 11 bases lay in between. CDR3 protein: CAMLLGSGELFF. The DNA of the CDR3 is TGTGCCATGCTACTTGGATCCGGGGAGCTGTTTTTT.

The chain has TRBV19 and TRBJ2-7; TRBD2 might be the D (5 bases). Germline CDR1 reads LNHDA; CDR2 reads SQIVND (reference sequence). V gave up 7 bases and J gave up 0 bases, with 10 bases separating them. This CDR3 has 13 residues. The CDR3 sequence: CASKKGSSYEQYF. The CDR3 DNA reads as TGTGCCAGTAAGAAAGGGAGCTCCTACGAGCAGTACTTC. The whole variable domain, remainder taken from reference TRBV19 and TRBJ2-7, is DGGITQSPKYLFRKEGQNVTLSCEQNLNHDAMYWYRQDPGQGLRLIYYSQIVNDFQKGDIAEGYSVSREKKESFPLTVTSAQKNPTAFYLCASKKGSSYEQYFGPGTRLTVT.

This clonotype was observed a few times. This chain uses TRBV19 with TRBJ1-1; tentative D call: TRBD1 (6 bases). Germline loops: CDR1 LNHDA, CDR2 SQIVND (reference sequence). The CDR3 runs 13 residues. The V end lost 8 bases, the J end lost 8 bases, and 18 bases lay between the germline ends. CDR3 region: CASGRDTFEEAFF. The CDR3 nucleotides read TGTGCCAGTGGCCGGGACACCTTCGAAGAAGCTTTCTTT. Looking up the rest from reference TRBV19 and TRBJ1-1 gives the full variable domain: DGGITQSPKYLFRKEGQNVTLSCEQNLNHDAMYWYRQDPGQGLRLIYYSQIVNDFQKGDIAEGYSVSREKKESFPLTVTSAQKNPTAFYLCASGRDTFEEAFFGQGTRLTVV.

The V and J genes are TRBV24-1 and TRBJ2-3; maybe TRBD2 (6 bases). The CDR3 has 13 amino acids. Trimming stripped 4 bases from V and 6 bases from J, with 10 bases between. Germline values: CDR1 KGHDR, CDR2 SFDVKD. CDR3 loop: CATSEPLADTQYF. As DNA, the CDR3 is TGTGCCACCAGTGAACCCCTAGCGGATACGCAGTATTTT.

This clonotype was found many times. This sequence joins TRBV7-2 and TRBJ2-7, with TRBD1 identical over 9 bases. The V segment lost 5 bases and the J segment 1 base; nucleotides outside the gene matches: 3. Per the germline V gene, CDR1 is SGHTA and CDR2 is FQGNSA. The CDR3 contains 14 residues. The chain's CDR3 is CASSEDRGSYEQYF. The CDR3, as DNA: TGTGCCAGCAGCGAAGACAGGGGGTCCTACGAGCAGTACTTC.

This clonotype has more than one count but fewer than ten. The chain uses TRBV7-6 and TRBJ2-6; weak D call: TRBD2 (5 bases). Trimming pared 5 bases from V and 4 bases from J, leaving 9 bases between. The CDR3 has 14 amino acids. CDR1 and CDR2 from the germline V gene are SGHVS and FNYEAQ. The CDR3 DNA reads TGTGCCAGCAGCGCCGGAGGAGGGGCCAACGTCCTGACTTTC. Its translation: CASSAGGGANVLTF. Combining the CDR3 with reference TRBV7-6 and TRBJ2-6 gives the whole variable domain GAGVSQSPRYKVTKRGQDVALRCDPISGHVSLYWYRQALGQGPEFLTYFNYEAQQDKSGLPNDRFSAERPEGSISTLTIQRTEQRDSAMYRCASSAGGGANVLTFGAGSRLTVL.

The sample holds many counts of this clonotype. This chain uses TRBV7-2 with TRBJ1-6, with TRBD1 as a possible D gene (5 bases). The CDR3 contains 19 residues. The germline V gene encodes CDR1 SGHTA and CDR2 FQGNSA. V was trimmed by 2 bases and J by 1 base, leaving 18 bases between them. This CDR3 is CASSLSLWGLGSYNSPLHF. The CDR3 DNA reads TGTGCCAGCAGCTTAAGTCTGTGGGGGTTGGGGTCCTATAATTCACCCCTCCACTTT.

This clonotype has a handful of counts. V and J are TRBV9 and TRBJ1-4, with 7 bases fitting TRBD1. CDR3 length: 15 residues. V dropped 3 bases and J dropped 7; count of bases not matched to a gene: 9. Germline V CDR1 and CDR2: SGDLS, YYNGEE. The chain's CDR3 is CASSGRQGRTEKLFF. CDR3 DNA: TGTGCCAGCAGCGGACGACAGGGTAGGACTGAAAAACTGTTTTTT.